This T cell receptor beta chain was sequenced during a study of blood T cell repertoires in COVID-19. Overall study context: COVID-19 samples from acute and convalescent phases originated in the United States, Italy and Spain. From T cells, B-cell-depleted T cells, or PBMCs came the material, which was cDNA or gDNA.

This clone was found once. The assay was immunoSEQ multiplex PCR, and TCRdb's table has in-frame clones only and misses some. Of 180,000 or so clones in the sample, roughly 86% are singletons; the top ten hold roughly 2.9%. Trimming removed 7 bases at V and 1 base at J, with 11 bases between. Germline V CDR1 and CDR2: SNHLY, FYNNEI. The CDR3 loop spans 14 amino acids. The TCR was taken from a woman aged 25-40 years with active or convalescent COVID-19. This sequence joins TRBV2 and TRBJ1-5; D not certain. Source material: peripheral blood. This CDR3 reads CASTLSVSNQPQHF. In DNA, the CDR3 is TGTGCCAGCACCCTCTCTGTGAGCAATCAGCCCCAGCATTTT.